Each of the 30 T cell receptor beta chains below was sequenced from the same sample in a study of shared clonotypes between healthy human individuals. CD45RO-negative cells were positively selected for CCR7, leaving out terminally differentiated effector memory CD45RA+ cells. Clones were read by immunoSEQ multiplex PCR, and TCRdb kept only the in-frame ones, dropping some. Altogether about 2,100,000 clones are present, 90% to 95% being singletons, with the ten largest covering more than 1.5%. The sequenced material came from naive CD8+ T cells from PBMCs. The receptors originated from a man aged 18 to 30 in good health. Some clones in this sample may be carry-over from other donors' samples.

This chain uses TRBV28 with TRBJ2-2; tentative D call: TRBD2 (6 bases). V was pared by 7 bases and J by 0 bases, with 15 bases between. Germline CDR1 and CDR2: MDHEN and SYDVKM. CDR3 length: 16 residues. CDR3 in amino acids: CASTSRRGTNTGELFF. The CDR3 coding sequence is TGTGCCAGCACTTCACGTCGGGGGACGAACACCGGGGAGCTGTTTTTT.

CDR3 DNA sequence: TGTGCCAGTAGTATAGGGCTAGCTCCCTACGAGCAGTACTTC. This sequence encodes CASSIGLAPYEQYF. The rearrangement joins TRBV19 to TRBJ2-7; perhaps TRBD2 as D (5 bases). The V end lost 1 base, the J end lost 2 bases, and 9 bases lay between the germline ends. The CDR3 sequence is 14 residues long. CDR1 is LNHDA and CDR2 is SQIVND in the germline V gene (reference sequence).

This clone was picked up a small number of times. The chain links TRBV28 to TRBJ1-1; D gene uncertain. Trimming stripped 4 bases from V and 6 bases from J, with 6 bases between. Germline V lookup: CDR1 MDHEN, CDR2 SYDVKM. The CDR3 runs 11 residues. In DNA, the CDR3 is TGTGCCAGCAGTTCCCGCGCTGAAGCTTTCTTT. Translation gives CASSSRAEAFF.

The count of this clone is one. The chain is built from TRBV15 and TRBJ2-7; D possibly corresponds to TRBD1 (5 bases). The germline V and J ends were trimmed by 3 bases and 4 bases, with 13 bases remaining between them. The CDR3 is 14 residues long. Per germline, CDR1 LNHNV and CDR2 YYDKDF (reference sequence). DNA for the CDR3: TGTGCCACCAGCAGTAATCCAGGGTCATACGAGCAGTACTTC. Its translation is CATSSNPGSYEQYF.

The CDR3 loop is CASSALMGPPYNEQFF. The CDR3 nucleotides read TGTGCCAGCAGCGCCCTTATGGGTCCGCCCTACAATGAGCAGTTCTTC. The chain has TRBV11-2 and TRBJ2-1; unclear D gene. Trimming took off 5 bases at V and 2 bases at J, with 16 bases between the two ends. The CDR3 consists of 16 residues. Per the germline V gene, CDR1 is SGHAT and CDR2 is FQNNGV. Full variable domain (rest looked up from reference TRBV11-2 and TRBJ2-1): EAGVAQSPRYKIIEKRQSVAFWCNPISGHATLYWYQQILGQGPKLLIQFQNNGVVDDSQLPKDRFSAERLKGVDSTLKIQPAKLEDSAVYLCASSALMGPPYNEQFFGPGTRLTVL.

The count of this clone is one. The genes are TRBV13 and TRBJ2-7, with a possible D match to TRBD2 (6 bases). CDR1 is PRHDT and CDR2 is FYEKMQ in the germline V gene (reference sequence). The V gene lost 5 bases and the J gene lost 0 bases, with 14 bases spanning the gap. The CDR3 loop spans 15 amino acids. The chain's CDR3 is CASSQGLPSSYEQYF. CDR3 DNA: TGTGCCAGCAGCCAGGGACTGCCGAGCTCCTACGAGCAGTACTTC.

CDR3 DNA sequence: TGTGCCAGCAGCGCTAGCGGGAGGGGATCTGGCACAGATACGCAGTATTTT. Its translation: CASSASGRGSGTDTQYF. V and J are TRBV9 and TRBJ2-3; TRBD2 agrees at 12 bases. The length of the CDR3 is 17 residues. The trim removed 3 bases at V and 1 base at J, leaving 6 bases unmatched. Germline CDR1 reads SGDLS; CDR2 reads YYNGEE.

The chain has TRBV29-1 and TRBJ1-1; D might be TRBD1 (5 bases). V lost 6 bases and J 4 bases, leaving 21 bases between the germline ends. CDR1 and CDR2 from the germline V gene are SQVTM and ANQGSEA. This CDR3 has 15 residues. Here the CDR3 reads CSVDADRGSGTEAFF. The DNA for the CDR3 is TGCAGCGTCGACGCGGACCGGGGGTCAGGCACTGAAGCTTTCTTT.

The chain carries TRBV4-1 and TRBJ1-1; no firm D call. The CDR3 sequence is 14 residues long. CDR1 and CDR2 (germline): MGHRA, YSYEKL. Trimming took off 4 bases at V and 7 bases at J, with 16 bases between the two ends. The CDR3 DNA reads TGCGCCAGCAGCCCCCGGACGGAACTGGTTGAAGCTTTCTTT. Protein: CASSPRTELVEAFF.

The genes are TRBV5-6 and TRBJ2-1; 12 bases agree with TRBD2. Germline CDR1 SGHDT, CDR2 YYEEEE. With 1 base clipped from V and 7 bases from J, the junction kept 6 bases outside the gene matches. This CDR3 has 16 residues. CDR3 coding DNA: TGTGCCAGCAGCTTGTTCACTAGCGGGAGGAGGAATGAGCAGTTCTTC. Translated, it gives CASSLFTSGRRNEQFF.

Comment on this clone: Other DNA sequences in the sample encode the same CDR3. The chain carries TRBV28 and TRBJ1-1; D gene unclear. The CDR3 spans 14 residues. Trimming stripped 6 bases from V and 1 base from J, with 12 bases between. CDR1 and CDR2 from the germline V gene are MDHEN and SYDVKM. The CDR3 is CASSPLTENTEAFF. As DNA, the CDR3 is TGTGCCAGCAGCCCCCTGACGGAGAACACTGAAGCTTTCTTT.

J is TRBJ1-1 and V is TRBV19, with TRBD1 as a possible D gene (6 bases). CDR3 length equals 13 residues. Trimming left V 3 bases short and J 6 bases short, with 11 bases between. Germline V gene sequence: CDR1 LNHDA, CDR2 SQIVND (reference sequence). The CDR3 sequence is CASSIGGASEAFF. The CDR3 DNA sequence: TGTGCCAGTAGTATTGGGGGGGCCTCTGAAGCTTTCTTT.

The chain couples TRBV28 to TRBJ2-5, with 10 bases aligning to TRBD2. CDR3 length: 18 residues. The V gene end was trimmed by 2 bases and the J gene end by 4 bases; junction bases not matched to a gene: 13. From germline, CDR1 is MDHEN and CDR2 SYDVKM. This CDR3 reads CASSLILAGAEGGETQYF. CDR3 nucleotide sequence: TGTGCCAGCAGTTTAATCCTAGCGGGAGCGGAAGGAGGAGAGACCCAGTACTTC. The full variable domain, in which reference TRBV28 and TRBJ2-5 provide the parts outside the CDR3, is DVKVTQSSRYLVKRTGEKVFLECVQDMDHENMFWYRQDPGLGLRLIYFSYDVKMKEKGDIPEGYSVSREKKERFSLILESASTNQTSMYLCASSLILAGAEGGETQYFGPGTRLLVL.

V gene TRBV28 combines with J gene TRBJ2-1; D gene unclear. Trimming removed 8 bases at V and 0 bases at J, with 11 bases between. This CDR3 contains 14 residues. Germline V CDR1 and CDR2: MDHEN, SYDVKM. DNA for the CDR3: TGTGCCAGCCGGAGAACGAGCTCCTACAATGAGCAGTTCTTC. Translated: CASRRTSSYNEQFF.

The rearrangement uses TRBV7-9 and TRBJ1-1; D perhaps matches TRBD1 (5 bases). This CDR3 is 15 amino acids long. CDR1 and CDR2 from the germline V gene are SEHNR and FQNEAQ (reference sequence). The V and J ends lost 4 bases and 2 bases respectively, with 14 bases between them. CDR3 DNA: TGTGCCAGCAGCTCAAAAGGGGAAACCAACACTGAAGCTTTCTTT. It encodes CASSSKGETNTEAFF.

The V call is TRBV7-2, the J call TRBJ2-1; the match to TRBD2 covers 10 bases. J gave up 9 bases and V 4 bases, and 15 bases lay outside the gene matches. This CDR3 has 17 residues. CDR1 SGHTA and CDR2 FQGNSA come from the germline V gene. CDR3 region: CASSSVGGLAGAREQFF. The CDR3 DNA is TGTGCCAGCAGCTCCGTTGGGGGGCTAGCGGGAGCTCGTGAGCAGTTCTTC.

The chain couples TRBV2 to TRBJ2-3; TRBD2 matches at 7 bases. The CDR3 is made up of 16 amino acids. The germline CDR1 and CDR2 sequences are SNHLY and FYNNEI. The ends lost 7 bases at V and 1 base at J; junction bases unmatched: 11. The CDR3 DNA reads TGTGCCAGCAAGAGGACCCGACGGGAGGGCACAGATACGCAGTATTTT. This encodes CASKRTRREGTDTQYF.

This clone was recorded a few times. The chain recombines TRBV7-9 with TRBJ1-2, with 10 positions matching TRBD1. Trimming at V came to 5 bases and at J to 4 bases, leaving 7 bases not matched to a gene. Germline values: CDR1 SEHNR, CDR2 FQNEAQ (reference sequence). The CDR3 extends over 15 amino acids. CDR3 sequence (DNA): TGTGCCAGCAGCCTAGGACAGGGGGGAATCTATGGCTACACCTTC. It codes for CASSLGQGGIYGYTF.

The V call is TRBV13, the J call TRBJ1-2, with a tentative D call TRBD1 (5 bases). This CDR3 is built from 14 residues. V lost 1 base and J 3 bases, leaving 9 bases between the germline ends. CDR1 is PRHDT, CDR2 FYEKMQ, per germline (reference sequence). CDR3 bases: TGTGCCAGCAGCTTAGCAGGGAGCGACTATGGCTACACCTTC. Protein product: CASSLAGSDYGYTF.

The chain uses TRBV28 and TRBJ1-2; D may be TRBD1 (6 bases). V lost 7 bases and J 2 bases, leaving 14 bases between the germline ends. This CDR3 comprises 14 residues. Germline V CDR1 and CDR2: MDHEN, SYDVKM. The CDR3 DNA is TGTGCCAGCAAAGAACCGGGACAAAACTATGGCTACACCTTC. It is translated as CASKEPGQNYGYTF.

This chain links TRBV6-1 with TRBJ2-2; D is unresolved. Germline V gene sequence: CDR1 MNHNS, CDR2 SASEGT. The CDR3 is 14 residues long. Trimming stripped 4 bases from V and 7 bases from J, with 13 bases between. CDR3 sequence reads: CASSVVYGFGELFF. The CDR3 coding sequence is TGTGCCAGCAGTGTCGTTTATGGGTTCGGGGAGCTGTTTTTT.

A remark on this clone: Other DNA sequences in this specimen translate into the identical CDR3. The chain employs TRBV4-3 and TRBJ2-7; 7 bases map to TRBD1. The CDR3 sequence is 14 residues long. The germline CDR1 and CDR2 sequences are LGHNA and YSLEER. V shed 3 bases and J 2 bases; nucleotides not matched to a gene: 4. CDR3 amino acids: CASSQGDRAYEQYF. The DNA for the CDR3 is TGCGCCAGCAGCCAGGGGGACAGAGCCTACGAGCAGTACTTC.

The chain couples TRBV10-3 to TRBJ2-1, with a tentative D call TRBD2 (6 bases). This CDR3 region has 17 residues. V was cut by 5 bases and J by 0 bases, with 17 bases left in between. Germline CDR1 and CDR2: ENHRY and SYGVKD. This CDR3 is CAISPNRDSSSYNEQFF. The CDR3 coding sequence is TGTGCCATCAGTCCGAACCGGGACTCCAGCTCCTACAATGAGCAGTTCTTC.

This clone was seen a few times. The chain has TRBV14 and TRBJ1-1; D gene unclear. CDR3 length: 13 residues. V was trimmed by 0 bases and J by 5 bases, leaving 7 bases between them. CDR1 and CDR2 from the germline V gene are SGHDN and FVKESK. The CDR3 here is CASSQENWTEAFF. The DNA of the CDR3 is TGTGCCAGCAGCCAAGAAAATTGGACTGAAGCTTTCTTT.

This clone was recorded once. The V call is TRBV27, the J call TRBJ2-7, with 8 bases lining up with TRBD1. J lost 5 bases, V lost 0 bases, and 9 bases had no gene match. Germline CDR1 and CDR2: MNHEY and SMNVEV (reference sequence). This CDR3 contains 16 residues. The CDR3 protein is CASSLSMGTGSDEQYF. In DNA, the CDR3 is TGTGCCAGCAGTTTATCGATGGGGACAGGCTCGGACGAGCAGTACTTC.

The CDR3 DNA reads as TGTGCCAGCAGTTTGGGGTTGTTGGGCGGCGGCTACACCTTC. Its translation is CASSLGLLGGGYTF. V usage is TRBV28 and J usage is TRBJ1-2; D is uncertain. Deletions cut 3 bases from V and 8 bases from J, with 16 bases between. Germline V gene data show CDR1 as MDHEN and CDR2 as SYDVKM. CDR3 length: 14 amino acids.

The chain couples TRBV19 to TRBJ2-1; possibly TRBD2 for D (6 bases). In germline, CDR1 is LNHDA, CDR2 SQIVND (reference sequence). The CDR3 runs to 13 residues. Trimming took off 8 bases at V and 0 bases at J, with 8 bases between the two ends. Here the CDR3 DNA reads TGTGCCAGTCGGGAGAGCTCCTACAATGAGCAGTTCTTC. Its protein is CASRESSYNEQFF.

The CDR3 protein is CASRRVAGRTGANVLTF. DNA of the CDR3: TGTGCCAGTAGACGCGTGGCGGGACGGACCGGGGCCAACGTCCTGACTTTC. This rearrangement joins TRBV19 to TRBJ2-6; perhaps TRBD2 as D (6 bases). V was clipped by 6 bases and J by 4 bases, with 19 bases between them. The germline V gene has CDR1 LNHDA and CDR2 SQIVND (reference sequence). The CDR3 covers 17 residues.

This sequence joins TRBV7-9 and TRBJ2-1, with a possible D match to TRBD2 (5 bases). Germline CDR1 reads SEHNR; CDR2 reads FQNEAQ (reference sequence). The CDR3 has 11 amino acids. Trimming took 8 bases from V and 6 from J, leaving 8 bases between them. The CDR3 sequence: CASGRGNEQFF. CDR3 coding DNA: TGTGCCAGCGGTCGGGGCAATGAGCAGTTCTTC.

The chain combines TRBV10-2 with TRBJ2-2; maybe TRBD1 (6 bases). Germline assignment: CDR1 WSHSY and CDR2 SAAADI. The germline V and J ends were trimmed by 7 bases and 7 bases, with 16 bases remaining between them. The CDR3 is made up of 14 amino acids. Written as DNA, the CDR3 is TGCGCCAGCACCGAAATCAGGGGTGACGGGGAGCTGTTTTTT. Protein: CASTEIRGDGELFF.